This TCR beta chain came from a study of neurological immune-mediated disorders. TCRdb reprocessed the 5' RACE reads with MiXCR, giving one entry per CDR3 protein. The sample records some 120,000 distinct CDR3 sequences, more than 2.5% being singletons. This CDR3 has 12 amino acids. V was shortened by 7 bases and J by 7 bases, with 11 bases between the two germline ends. CDR1 and CDR2 from the germline V gene are SGHAT and FQNNGV. This clonotype came up many times. The genes are TRBV11-2 and TRBJ2-1; no reliable D call. The receptor's source is a woman under 40 with multiple sclerosis. Sequencing input: PBMCs. The CDR3 reads CASNSMENEQFF. CDR3 nucleotides: TGTGCCAGCAACTCGATGGAGAATGAGCAGTTCTTC. Combining the CDR3 with reference TRBV11-2 and TRBJ2-1 gives the whole variable domain EAGVAQSPRYKIIEKRQSVAFWCNPISGHATLYWYQQILGQGPKLLIQFQNNGVVDDSQLPKDRFSAERLKGVDSTLKIQPAKLEDSAVYLCASNSMENEQFFGPGTRLTVL.